This entry lists 12 T cell receptor beta chains sequenced from one sample in a study of blood T cell repertoires in COVID-19. Data came from immunoSEQ multiplex PCR; TCRdb stores just in-frame clones and leaves some out. Counted here are 70,000 or so clones, around 79% occurring once; the ten biggest clones make up approximately 15%. Input material: peripheral blood. The receptors derive from a man in his 60s with acute or convalescent COVID-19.

The J gene is TRBJ1-1, the V gene TRBV7-9, with 7 bases matching TRBD1. V lost 5 bases, J lost 1 base, and 4 bases stayed unmatched. This CDR3 region has 14 residues. CDR1 SEHNR and CDR2 FQNEAQ come from the germline V gene (reference sequence). The DNA for the CDR3 is TGTGCCAGCAGCCGACAGGGAAGGAACACTGAAGCTTTCTTT. Translating gives CASSRQGRNTEAFF.

J is TRBJ2-2 and V is TRBV19, with a possible D match to TRBD2 (5 bases). The CDR3 has 15 amino acids. Trimming cost V 3 bases and J 3 bases, with 11 bases left between them. Germline V gives CDR1 LNHDA, CDR2 SQIVND (reference sequence). Written as DNA, the CDR3 is TGTGCCAGTAGTATCACGGGAATGGACACCGGGGAGCTGTTTTTT. Encoded protein: CASSITGMDTGELFF.

This clone came up a few times. The genes are TRBV19 and TRBJ2-3; TRBD1 matches 9 bases. There are 19 residues in the CDR3. V trimming: 6 bases; J trimming: 2 bases; junction bases outside the gene matches: 18. Looked up from germline, CDR1 is LNHDA and CDR2 is SQIVND (reference sequence). CDR3 amino acids: CASRTLTGTGPYPTDTQYF. The DNA of the CDR3 is TGTGCCAGTAGGACTCTCACCGGGACAGGGCCCTACCCCACAGATACGCAGTATTTT. Drawing the rest from reference TRBV19 and TRBJ2-3, the complete variable domain is DGGITQSPKYLFRKEGQNVTLSCEQNLNHDAMYWYRQDPGQGLRLIYYSQIVNDFQKGDIAEGYSVSREKKESFPLTVTSAQKNPTAFYLCASRTLTGTGPYPTDTQYFGPGTRLTVL.

The table lists this clone with a few counts. The chain uses TRBV7-2 and TRBJ1-5, with D perhaps TRBD1 (5 bases). Trimming took 1 base from V and 5 from J, leaving 15 bases between them. There are 16 residues in the CDR3. CDR1 SGHTA and CDR2 FQGNSA come from the germline V gene. The CDR3 region is CASSLGIGANYQPQHF. The CDR3, as DNA: TGTGCCAGCAGCTTAGGTATAGGGGCAAATTATCAGCCCCAGCATTTT.

This sequence joins TRBV27 and TRBJ2-2, with 8 bases fitting TRBD1. CDR1 is MNHEY and CDR2 is SMNVEV in the germline V gene (reference sequence). With 0 bases clipped from V and 6 bases from J, the junction kept 6 bases outside the gene matches. The CDR3 consists of 16 residues. This CDR3 is CASSLSTGGVAGELFF. In DNA, the CDR3 is TGTGCCAGCAGTTTATCTACAGGGGGTGTCGCCGGGGAGCTGTTTTTT.

The chain employs TRBV19 and TRBJ1-1; weak D call: TRBD1 (5 bases). The V gene lost 11 bases and the J gene lost 6 bases, with 19 bases spanning the gap. This CDR3 has 13 amino acids. The germline V gene has CDR1 LNHDA and CDR2 SQIVND (reference sequence). CDR3 residues: CASRNGGRAEAFF. DNA for the CDR3: TGTGCCTCTCGAAACGGGGGTAGGGCTGAAGCTTTCTTT.

CDR3 region: CSGGDQRGSGELFF. The CDR3 nucleotides are TGCAGCGGGGGCGACCAGCGGGGTTCCGGGGAGCTGTTTTTT. The chain is built from TRBV29-1 and TRBJ2-2; 7 bases align to TRBD2. This CDR3 has 14 residues. V dropped 7 bases and J dropped 6; count of bases not matched to a gene: 11. The germline V gene has CDR1 SQVTM and CDR2 ANQGSEA.

This chain connects TRBV5-1 to TRBJ2-1, with D perhaps matching TRBD2 (6 bases). The V and J ends lost 4 bases and 5 bases respectively, with 13 bases between them. The V gene's germline CDR1 is SGHRS and CDR2 YFSETQ. This CDR3 has 14 residues. CDR3 nucleotide sequence: TGCGCCAGCAGCGCCGGAGGGCTAGACAATGAGCAGTTCTTC. This translates into CASSAGGLDNEQFF.

This clone was observed a few times. This chain uses TRBV19 with TRBJ2-2; 9 bases are a match to TRBD1. The CDR3 spans 14 residues. Germline CDR1 is LNHDA and CDR2 is SQIVND (reference sequence). Trimming cost V 2 bases and J 6 bases; bases outside gene matches: 1. The CDR3 region is CASSINRGPGELFF. The CDR3 DNA sequence: TGTGCCAGTAGTATAAACAGGGGGCCCGGGGAGCTGTTTTTT.

The chain employs TRBV5-8 and TRBJ2-6; D may be TRBD1 (5 bases). The CDR3 has 16 residues. Germline V CDR1 and CDR2: SGHTS, YDEGEE. The V end lost 0 bases, the J end lost 1 base, and 8 bases lay between the germline ends. The DNA for the CDR3 is TGTGCCAGCAGCTTGGGCAGGGTTTCTGGGGCCAACGTCCTGACTTTC. Translation: CASSLGRVSGANVLTF.

V usage is TRBV5-1 and J usage is TRBJ2-7; tentative D call: TRBD1 (6 bases). The germline V gene encodes CDR1 SGHRS and CDR2 YFSETQ. Trimming stripped 4 bases from V and 0 bases from J, with 17 bases between. The length of the CDR3 is 16 residues. CDR3 DNA sequence: TGCGCCAGCAGCCTTGACGGGACACCAGACTCCTACGAGCAGTACTTC. Translating it yields CASSLDGTPDSYEQYF.

V is TRBV2 and J is TRBJ2-3; 12 bases agree with TRBD2. Germline lookup yields CDR1 SNHLY and CDR2 FYNNEI. This CDR3 contains 15 residues. The V and J ends lost 3 bases and 3 bases, in that order; junction bases with no gene match: 1. CDR3 DNA sequence: TGTGCCAGCAGTGAGACTAGCGGGGGTACAGATACGCAGTATTTT. Residues: CASSETSGGTDTQYF. Full variable domain (rest looked up from reference TRBV2 and TRBJ2-3): EPEVTQTPSHQVTQMGQEVILRCVPISNHLYFYWYRQILGQKVEFLVSFYNNEISEKSEIFDDQFSVERPDGSNFTLKIRSTKLEDSAMYFCASSETSGGTDTQYFGPGTRLTVL.